This T cell receptor (beta chain) was captured in a study of blood T cell repertoires in COVID-19. About the study: The origin of the acute and convalescent COVID-19 samples was the United States, Italy and Spain. PBMCs, B-cell-depleted T cells, or T cells were the source of the cDNA or gDNA that made up the material.

Authors' processing steps: The assay estimated nucleated cells by amplifying reference gene primers. Produced via immunoSEQ multiplex PCR; TCRdb's table is partial and in-frame only. The DNA was the basis for D and trimming; V, J and clone size are from that table. The sample lists fewer than 200,000 clones, more than 70% occurring once. The CDR3 covers 16 residues. The V gene lost 3 bases and the J gene lost 0 bases, with 14 bases spanning the gap. From germline, CDR1 is MNHEY and CDR2 SVGAGI. This receptor was identified in a woman aged 55-69 years with acute or convalescent COVID-19. The V call is TRBV6-5, the J call TRBJ1-1, with D tentatively TRBD1 (5 bases). The specimen sequenced was peripheral blood. The CDR3 region is CASSYTGKNMNTEAFF. CDR3 bases: TGTGCCAGCAGTTATACAGGCAAGAATATGAACACTGAAGCTTTCTTT.